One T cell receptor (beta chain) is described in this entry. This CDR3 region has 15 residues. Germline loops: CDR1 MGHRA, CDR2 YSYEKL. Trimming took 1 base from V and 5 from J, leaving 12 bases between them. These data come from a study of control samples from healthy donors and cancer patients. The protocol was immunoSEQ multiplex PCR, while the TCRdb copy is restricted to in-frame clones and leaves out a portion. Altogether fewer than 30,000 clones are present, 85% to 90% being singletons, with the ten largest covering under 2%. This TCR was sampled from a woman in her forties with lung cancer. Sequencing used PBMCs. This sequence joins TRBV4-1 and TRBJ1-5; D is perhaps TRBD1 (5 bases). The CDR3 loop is CASSQGGRADQPQHF. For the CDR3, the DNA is TGCGCCAGCAGCCAAGGTGGCAGGGCCGATCAGCCCCAGCATTTT.